This T cell receptor beta chain originates from a study of blood T cell repertoires in COVID-19. Study-level background: The study drew acute and convalescent COVID-19 samples from the United States, Italy and Spain. The analysed material was cDNA or gDNA that came from T cells, B-cell-depleted T cells, or PBMCs.

In the study's own analysis: Reference gene primer amplification yielded estimated nucleated cell counts. Profiling relied on immunoSEQ multiplex PCR, and the TCRdb table lists in-frame clones only, not all of them. The V and J calls and clone size are taken from that table; D and trimming were inferred from the DNA. The sample holds roughly 64,000 clones, 65% to 90% seen once. Germline CDR1 reads MGHRA; CDR2 reads YSYEKL. The CDR3 has 17 amino acids. Trimming removed 0 bases at V and 1 base at J, with 12 bases between. This rearrangement joins TRBV4-1 to TRBJ2-2; D may be TRBD2 (5 bases). The TCR comes from a woman aged 55-69 years with acute or convalescent COVID-19. The sequenced sample was peripheral blood. CDR3 region: CASSQEGSGLNTGELFF. CDR3 bases: TGCGCCAGCAGCCAAGAAGGCAGCGGATTGAACACCGGGGAGCTGTTTTTT.